These 22 T cell receptor beta chains came from one sample sequenced in a study of shared clonotypes between healthy human individuals. Only in-frame clones appear in the TCRdb table, and some are missing; sequencing was by immunoSEQ multiplex PCR. The sample lists millions of clones; about 92% were seen once. Positively selected for CCR7, the CD45RO-negative cells used as naive CD8 cells excluded terminally differentiated effector memory CD45RA+ cells. Sequenced material: naive CD8+ T cells from PBMCs. The receptor set was obtained from a young man in good health. Some clones in this sample may be carry-over from other donors' samples.

This clone came up once. This rearrangement joins TRBV5-1 to TRBJ2-4, with 8 positions matching TRBD2. CDR1 is SGHRS and CDR2 is YFSETQ in the germline V gene. This CDR3 is built from 15 residues. V was clipped by 4 bases and J by 8 bases; unmatched bases: 11. CDR3 in DNA: TGCGCCAGCAGCCCCTGGGCGTACGGGGGGGACATTCAGTACTTC. This codes for CASSPWAYGGDIQYF.

The chain combines TRBV25-1 with TRBJ2-5; D is ambiguous. V lost 1 base and J lost 2, with 11 bases in between. Germline V gives CDR1 MGHDK, CDR2 SYGVNS. The CDR3 totals 15 residues. In DNA, the CDR3 is TGTGCCAGCAGTGAATTGTCGGGCTGGCAAGAGACCCAGTACTTC. Its protein product is CASSELSGWQETQYF.

This clone has a single count. This chain connects TRBV6-4 to TRBJ2-1, with 11 positions matching TRBD2. The CDR3 totals 15 residues. The trim removed 4 bases at V and 4 bases at J, leaving 3 bases unmatched. Germline loops: CDR1 MRHNA, CDR2 SNTAGT. Written as DNA, the CDR3 is TGTGCCAGCAGTGTTAGCGGGAGGGGGTACAATGAGCAGTTCTTC. Residues: CASSVSGRGYNEQFF.

The chain couples TRBV27 to TRBJ1-5; D unclear. V lost 8 bases and J lost 0, with 14 bases in between. CDR3 length equals 15 residues. The germline V gene encodes CDR1 MNHEY and CDR2 SMNVEV (reference sequence). This chain's CDR3 is CASGYQEISNQPQHF. CDR3 bases: TGTGCCAGCGGCTATCAGGAGATTAGCAATCAGCCCCAGCATTTT.

The chain uses TRBV5-8 and TRBJ1-1; a possible D gene is TRBD1 (6 bases). The ends were cut back, 2 bases at V and 4 bases at J, with 9 bases in the middle. Per germline, CDR1 SGHTS and CDR2 YDEGEE. This CDR3 region has 13 residues. The CDR3 DNA reads TGTGCCAGCAGCTTCGGGGGCCGCACTGAAGCTTTCTTT. It is translated as CASSFGGRTEAFF.

This sequence joins TRBV15 and TRBJ2-7; D could derive from TRBD1 or TRBD2 (6 bases each). Trimming took 5 bases from V and 7 from J, leaving 21 bases between them. The CDR3 runs to 15 residues. In germline, CDR1 is LNHNV, CDR2 YYDKDF (reference sequence). The CDR3, as DNA: TGTGCCACCAGCGGAGGTCCTCGGGGGCGTCCGGAGCAGTACTTC. Translation: CATSGGPRGRPEQYF.

Points on this clone: This specimen includes other DNA sequences encoding the same CDR3. The genes are TRBV27 and TRBJ1-1; the D is unclear. There are 13 residues in the CDR3. The V and J ends lost 2 bases and 1 base respectively, with 5 bases between them. Germline CDR1 MNHEY, CDR2 SMNVEV (reference sequence). As DNA, the CDR3 is TGTGCCAGCAGTTTAGCCGGGAACACTGAAGCTTTCTTT. This codes for CASSLAGNTEAFF.

The rearrangement uses TRBV5-8 and TRBJ2-7; the match to TRBD1 covers 8 bases. The CDR3 sequence is 16 residues long. Trimming took 0 bases from V and 3 from J; bases not matched to a gene: 8. The V gene's germline CDR1 is SGHTS and CDR2 YDEGEE. The CDR3 protein is CASSLARRTGLYEQYF. The CDR3 DNA reads TGTGCCAGCAGCTTGGCGAGACGGACAGGGCTCTACGAGCAGTACTTC.

The rearrangement joins TRBV5-1 to TRBJ2-7; TRBD2 agrees at 9 bases. Germline lookup yields CDR1 SGHRS and CDR2 YFSETQ. The CDR3 length is 15 residues. J lost 7 bases, V lost 3 bases, and 11 bases had no gene match. The CDR3 loop is CASSSLAGVQVEQYF. The DNA for the CDR3 is TGCGCCAGCAGCTCATTAGCGGGAGTTCAAGTAGAGCAGTACTTC.

The gene calls are TRBV9 and TRBJ2-1; TRBD2 matches 11 bases. The CDR3 extends over 14 amino acids. V gave up 4 bases and J gave up 6 bases; unmatched junction bases: 3. Germline V lookup: CDR1 SGDLS, CDR2 YYNGEE. The CDR3 region has the DNA TGTGCCAGCAGCTTGACTAGCGGGATCAATGAGCAGTTCTTC. The encoded protein is CASSLTSGINEQFF.

V and J are TRBV29-1 and TRBJ2-7; D is ambiguous. CDR1 is SQVTM, CDR2 ANQGSEA, per germline. This CDR3 spans 10 amino acids. V dropped 8 bases and J dropped 5 bases, with 10 bases sitting between them. CDR3 DNA sequence: TGCAGCATTTTAAACCACGAGCAGTACTTC. Translated, it gives CSILNHEQYF.

The chain combines TRBV6-1 with TRBJ1-4; the D is unclear. The CDR3 spans 14 residues. Germline values: CDR1 MNHNS, CDR2 SASEGT. The ends were cut back, 10 bases at V and 4 bases at J, with 16 bases in the middle. This chain's CDR3 is CATGPRGGNEKLFF. CDR3 in DNA: TGTGCCACCGGTCCGAGAGGCGGTAATGAAAAACTGTTTTTT.

The chain uses TRBV27 and TRBJ2-2; D unresolved. CDR1 is MNHEY, CDR2 SMNVEV, per germline (reference sequence). CDR3 length equals 15 residues. Trimming shortened V by 2 bases and J by 1 base, and 8 bases separated the two germline ends. The CDR3 DNA is TGTGCCAGCAGTTTAGTAACCCAGAACACCGGGGAGCTGTTTTTT. Translation: CASSLVTQNTGELFF.

This sequence joins TRBV9 and TRBJ2-2; 9 bases line up with TRBD2. The CDR3 spans 18 residues. CDR1 and CDR2 (germline): SGDLS, YYNGEE. Germline trimming cut 1 base from V and 6 bases from J; bases unmatched to any gene: 13. The CDR3 reads CASSVLVSGRGLAGELFF. Here the CDR3 DNA reads TGTGCCAGCAGCGTACTAGTTAGCGGGAGAGGGTTGGCCGGGGAGCTGTTTTTT.

The chain links TRBV19 to TRBJ2-4, with TRBD1 matching 7 bases. Germline CDR1 is LNHDA and CDR2 is SQIVND (reference sequence). V was clipped by 7 bases and J by 4 bases; unmatched bases: 10. The CDR3 extends over 15 amino acids. The CDR3 bases are TGTGCCAGTAACGACAGGGACCAAGGAAAAAACATTCAGTACTTC. Protein: CASNDRDQGKNIQYF. The variable domain in full, completed from reference TRBV19 and TRBJ2-4, reads DGGITQSPKYLFRKEGQNVTLSCEQNLNHDAMYWYRQDPGQGLRLIYYSQIVNDFQKGDIAEGYSVSREKKESFPLTVTSAQKNPTAFYLCASNDRDQGKNIQYFGAGTRLSVL.

The chain has TRBV28 and TRBJ2-1; 7 bases line up with TRBD2. The CDR3 has 15 amino acids. Looked up from germline, CDR1 is MDHEN and CDR2 is SYDVKM. The ends lost 6 bases at V and 8 bases at J; junction bases unmatched: 13. The CDR3, as DNA: TGTGCCAGCAGGCCCCGGCGGGAGCCCTGGCATGAGCAGTTCTTC. It specifies CASRPRREPWHEQFF.

The chain has TRBV25-1 and TRBJ2-1; the D gene is possibly TRBD2 (6 bases). The CDR3 sequence is 14 residues long. Germline V gene data show CDR1 as MGHDK and CDR2 as SYGVNS. V was shortened by 5 bases and J by 4 bases, with 12 bases between the two germline ends. The CDR3 coding sequence is TGTGCCAGCAGTCAAGTCGGACTATACAATGAGCAGTTCTTC. Translating it yields CASSQVGLYNEQFF.

The V call is TRBV10-2, the J call TRBJ2-7, with 14 bases identical to TRBD2. The CDR3 consists of 18 residues. Germline CDR1 reads WSHSY; CDR2 reads SAAADI. Trimming cost V 4 bases and J 6 bases; bases outside gene matches: 14. The CDR3 nucleotides read TGCGCCAGCAGTGGCCCCCCGGGACTAGCGGGAGTCCCCTCCGAGCAGTACTTC. It specifies CASSGPPGLAGVPSEQYF.

About this clone itself: Other DNA sequences in this specimen translate into the identical CDR3. The V and J genes are TRBV10-1 and TRBJ2-7; TRBD1 agrees at 9 bases. V was pared by 0 bases and J by 3 bases, with 3 bases of the junction left unmatched. Germline CDR1 reads WNHNN; CDR2 reads SYGVQD (reference sequence). The CDR3 covers 15 residues. The CDR3 loop is CASSESGTGLYEQYF. The DNA for the CDR3 is TGCGCCAGCAGTGAGTCAGGGACAGGGCTCTACGAGCAGTACTTC.

The chain couples TRBV7-8 to TRBJ2-3, with D unresolved. Trimming stripped 3 bases from V and 0 bases from J, with 10 bases between. This CDR3 is 15 amino acids long. Per the germline V gene, CDR1 is SGHVS and CDR2 is FQNEAQ. The CDR3 loop reads CASSLGYRSTDTQYF. The DNA for the CDR3 is TGTGCCAGCAGCTTGGGCTACCGGAGCACAGATACGCAGTATTTT.

The chain uses TRBV11-2 and TRBJ2-7; 7 bases fit TRBD2. V trimming: 4 bases; J trimming: 2 bases; junction bases outside the gene matches: 8. This CDR3 comprises 15 residues. Germline V gives CDR1 SGHAT, CDR2 FQNNGV. CDR3: CASSWGVAGPYEQYF. The CDR3 DNA is TGTGCCAGCAGCTGGGGGGTAGCGGGCCCCTACGAGCAGTACTTC.

The V call is TRBV27, the J call TRBJ1-3; the D gene is possibly TRBD1 (6 bases). The CDR3 is 16 residues long. Germline-derived CDR1 and CDR2 are MNHEY and SMNVEV (reference sequence). V was shortened by 5 bases and J by 2 bases, with 16 bases between the two germline ends. CDR3 nucleotides: TGTGCCAGCAGTCCAATACAGGAGGGGGCTGGAAACACCATATATTTT. Translation gives CASSPIQEGAGNTIYF.